A selection of T cell receptor beta chains follows, all from one sample in a study of cytomegalovirus exposure and HLA in healthy donors. TCRdb's table, derived via immunoSEQ multiplex PCR, lists solely in-frame clones and lacks some. There are about 120,000 clones in the sample; over 8% occur only once, and about 3% lies in the top ten. Sequencing used PBMCs. The receptors were gathered from a man aged 30-40 years in good health and CMV-seronegative. The CDR3 runs from the conserved cysteine through the conserved F or W. The D gene is left open where the match is weak. Only some rows state a clone size, as once, few, many or a class for expanded clones.

d_gene: .; abundance: .; v_gene: TRBV27; j_gene: TRBJ1-5; CDR3aa: CAAWTANQPQHF; CDR3nt: TGTGCCGCCTGGACAGCCAATCAGCCCCAGCATTTT
d_gene: .; abundance: .; v_gene: TRBV7-2; j_gene: TRBJ2-7; CDR3aa: CASSLGLVEYF; CDR3nt: TGTGCCAGCAGCTTAGGGCTAGTCGAGTACTTC
d_gene: .; abundance: .; v_gene: TRBV6-6; j_gene: TRBJ2-7; CDR3aa: CASSYPEAYEQYF; CDR3nt: TGTGCCAGCAGTTATCCCGAGGCCTACGAGCAGTACTTC
d_gene: .; abundance: .; v_gene: TRBV7-7; j_gene: TRBJ2-3; CDR3aa: CASSPGGNTQYF; CDR3nt: TGTGCTAGCAGCCCAGGTGGTAATACGCAGTATTTT
d_gene: TRBD1; abundance: .; v_gene: TRBV7-9; j_gene: TRBJ1-6; CDR3aa: CASSQPTGRHSPLHF; CDR3nt: TGTGCCAGCAGCCAACCGACAGGGAGGCATTCACCCCTCCACTTT
d_gene: .; abundance: few; v_gene: TRBV19; j_gene: TRBJ2-7; CDR3aa: CASSYTGSGTYEQYF; CDR3nt: TGTGCCAGTAGTTATACCGGGTCAGGGACCTACGAGCAGTACTTC
d_gene: .; abundance: .; v_gene: TRBV7-9; j_gene: TRBJ2-3; CDR3aa: CASSSQTDKQYF; CDR3nt: TGTGCAAGCAGCTCCCAAACAGATAAGCAGTATTTT
d_gene: TRBD1; abundance: few; v_gene: TRBV5-1; j_gene: TRBJ1-2; CDR3aa: CASSPGTGRRGYTF; CDR3nt: TGCGCCAGCAGCCCGGGGACAGGGAGAAGGGGCTACACCTTC
d_gene: TRBD2; abundance: .; v_gene: TRBV18; j_gene: TRBJ2-1; CDR3aa: CASSPPSGRWDEQFF; CDR3nt: TGTGCCAGCTCACCACCGAGCGGGAGGTGGGATGAGCAGTTCTTC
d_gene: .; abundance: many; v_gene: TRBV10-3; j_gene: TRBJ1-1; CDR3aa: CAISVVGGETEAFF; CDR3nt: TGTGCCATCAGTGTTGTTGGGGGCGAAACTGAAGCTTTCTTT
d_gene: TRBD1; abundance: .; v_gene: TRBV7-3; j_gene: TRBJ2-3; CDR3aa: CASSSGTGGTDTQYF; CDR3nt: TGTGCCAGCAGCTCTGGGACAGGGGGCACAGATACGCAGTATTTT
d_gene: TRBD1; abundance: few; v_gene: TRBV2; j_gene: TRBJ2-5; CDR3aa: CASSLDRGETQYF; CDR3nt: TGTGCCAGCAGCCTGGACAGGGGAGAGACCCAGTACTTC
d_gene: .; abundance: few; v_gene: TRBV7-2; j_gene: TRBJ1-1; CDR3aa: CASRQGAGLNTEAFF; CDR3nt: TGTGCCAGCAGACAAGGCGCGGGGTTGAACACTGAAGCTTTCTTT
d_gene: .; abundance: .; v_gene: TRBV7-2; j_gene: TRBJ1-4; CDR3aa: CASSSGGWTNEKLFF; CDR3nt: TGTGCCAGCAGCTCGGGGGGGTGGACTAATGAAAAACTGTTTTTT
d_gene: .; abundance: few; v_gene: TRBV5-1; j_gene: TRBJ1-1; CDR3aa: CASSLIQGSTEAFF; CDR3nt: TGCGCCAGCAGCTTGATACAGGGTAGCACTGAAGCTTTCTTT
d_gene: .; abundance: .; v_gene: TRBV7-2; j_gene: TRBJ1-1; CDR3aa: CASSLSTGNTEAFF; CDR3nt: TGTGCCAGCAGCTTATCGACAGGGAACACTGAAGCTTTCTTT
d_gene: .; abundance: few; v_gene: TRBV19; j_gene: TRBJ2-7; CDR3aa: CASSIGGYEQYF; CDR3nt: TGTGCCAGTAGTATCGGCGGTTACGAGCAGTACTTC
d_gene: .; abundance: .; v_gene: TRBV10-3; j_gene: TRBJ2-2; CDR3aa: CAISERRDTGELFF; CDR3nt: TGTGCCATCAGTGAGCGGAGAGACACCGGGGAGCTGTTTTTT
d_gene: TRBD1; abundance: few; v_gene: TRBV2; j_gene: TRBJ1-2; CDR3aa: CASSDLSGDRGDGYGYTF; CDR3nt: TGTGCCAGCAGTGACCTCTCGGGGGACAGAGGGGACGGCTATGGCTACACCTTC
d_gene: TRBD1; abundance: few; v_gene: TRBV4-1; j_gene: TRBJ1-5; CDR3aa: CASRHIIGQGDQPQHF; CDR3nt: TGCGCCAGCAGACATATTATTGGACAGGGGGATCAGCCCCAGCATTTT
d_gene: .; abundance: .; v_gene: TRBV5-4; j_gene: TRBJ2-1; CDR3aa: CASSLAGGVTYNEQFF; CDR3nt: TGTGCCAGCAGCTTGGCCGGAGGGGTCACCTACAATGAGCAGTTCTTC
d_gene: .; abundance: few; v_gene: TRBV7-2; j_gene: TRBJ2-5; CDR3aa: CASSFRGETQYF; CDR3nt: TGTGCCAGCAGCTTCCGGGGAGAGACCCAGTACTTC
d_gene: .; abundance: .; v_gene: TRBV6-5; j_gene: TRBJ1-6; CDR3aa: CASSWKGASPLHF; CDR3nt: TGTGCCAGCAGCTGGAAAGGGGCTTCACCCCTCCACTTT
d_gene: TRBD1; abundance: .; v_gene: TRBV11-2; j_gene: TRBJ1-3; CDR3aa: CASSIWAGTGSSGNTIYF; CDR3nt: TGTGCCAGCAGCATATGGGCCGGGACAGGGAGCTCTGGAAACACCATATATTTT
d_gene: .; abundance: few; v_gene: TRBV5-1; j_gene: TRBJ2-2; CDR3aa: CASSLVWGNTGELFF; CDR3nt: TGCGCCAGCAGCTTGGTTTGGGGCAACACCGGGGAGCTGTTTTTT
d_gene: TRBD2; abundance: .; v_gene: TRBV7-2; j_gene: TRBJ2-1; CDR3aa: CASSYQRGGDEQFF; CDR3nt: TGTGCCAGCAGCTACCAGCGGGGGGGAGACGAGCAGTTCTTC
d_gene: TRBD1; abundance: few; v_gene: TRBV29-1; j_gene: TRBJ2-7; CDR3aa: CSVVGTGKSYEQYF; CDR3nt: TGCAGCGTTGTTGGGACAGGGAAGAGTTACGAGCAGTACTTC
d_gene: .; abundance: few; v_gene: TRBV21-1; j_gene: TRBJ2-7; CDR3aa: CATLGDRGLYEQYF; CDR3nt: TGTGCCACCCTCGGGGACAGGGGTTTATACGAGCAGTACTTC
d_gene: TRBD2; abundance: few; v_gene: TRBV14; j_gene: TRBJ2-7; CDR3aa: CASSQGEYPAGREQYF; CDR3nt: TGTGCCAGCAGCCAAGGAGAGTATCCAGCGGGGCGCGAGCAGTACTTC
d_gene: TRBD2; abundance: few; v_gene: TRBV19; j_gene: TRBJ2-1; CDR3aa: CASSRLAGTYNEQFF; CDR3nt: TGTGCCAGTAGTCGCCTAGCGGGAACCTACAATGAGCAGTTCTTC
d_gene: TRBD1; abundance: .; v_gene: TRBV9; j_gene: TRBJ1-2; CDR3aa: CASSEDGQGVYGYTF; CDR3nt: TGTGCCAGCAGCGAAGACGGACAGGGGGTCTATGGCTACACCTTC
d_gene: .; abundance: few; v_gene: TRBV27; j_gene: TRBJ2-7; CDR3aa: CASKVAGSVEQYF; CDR3nt: TGTGCCAGCAAGGTGGCAGGGTCGGTCGAGCAGTACTTC
d_gene: TRBD1; abundance: .; v_gene: TRBV6-1; j_gene: TRBJ1-2; CDR3aa: CASRPGQGLIYGYTF; CDR3nt: TGTGCCAGCAGACCCGGACAGGGACTGATCTATGGCTACACCTTC
d_gene: TRBD1; abundance: .; v_gene: TRBV11-3; j_gene: TRBJ1-5; CDR3aa: CASSRRDRVTQPQHF; CDR3nt: TGTGCCAGCAGCCGCCGGGACAGGGTAACTCAGCCCCAGCATTTT
d_gene: TRBD1; abundance: few; v_gene: TRBV7-9; j_gene: TRBJ2-1; CDR3aa: CASSLGTGGNNEQFF; CDR3nt: TGTGCCAGCAGCTTAGGGACAGGGGGTAACAATGAGCAGTTCTTC
d_gene: .; abundance: .; v_gene: TRBV27; j_gene: TRBJ2-1; CDR3aa: CASTKTGESSYNEQFF; CDR3nt: TGTGCCAGCACCAAAACGGGGGAGAGCTCCTACAATGAGCAGTTCTTC
d_gene: .; abundance: few; v_gene: TRBV19; j_gene: TRBJ2-5; CDR3aa: CASGRGTGETQYF; CDR3nt: TGTGCCAGCGGGCGGGGTACAGGAGAGACCCAGTACTTC
d_gene: TRBD1; abundance: few; v_gene: TRBV5-1; j_gene: TRBJ1-1; CDR3aa: CASSLGQGGGTEAFF; CDR3nt: TGCGCCAGCAGCCTGGGACAGGGGGGTGGTACTGAAGCTTTCTTT
d_gene: .; abundance: .; v_gene: TRBV2; j_gene: TRBJ1-1; CDR3aa: CASVLRLSLNTEAFF; CDR3nt: TGTGCCAGCGTTCTGCGTCTGAGCCTGAACACTGAAGCTTTCTTT
d_gene: .; abundance: .; v_gene: TRBV1; j_gene: TRBJ2-1; CDR3aa: CTSSRGSSGLAGINEQFF; CDR3nt: TGCACCAGCAGCCGAGGGTCTAGCGGACTAGCGGGTATAAATGAGCAGTTCTTC
d_gene: TRBD1; abundance: few; v_gene: TRBV28; j_gene: TRBJ1-4; CDR3aa: CASRLRYPGQGYEKLFF; CDR3nt: TGTGCCAGCAGACTGCGCTACCCGGGACAGGGGTATGAAAAACTGTTTTTT
d_gene: TRBD1; abundance: .; v_gene: TRBV2; j_gene: TRBJ2-5; CDR3aa: CASSGDSQETQYF; CDR3nt: TGTGCCAGCAGCGGGGACAGCCAAGAGACCCAGTACTTC
d_gene: TRBD1; abundance: .; v_gene: TRBV10-3; j_gene: TRBJ2-1; CDR3aa: CAISEPDRDRVNEQFF; CDR3nt: TGTGCCATCAGTGAGCCGGACCGGGACAGGGTCAATGAGCAGTTCTTC
d_gene: TRBD2; abundance: few; v_gene: TRBV2; j_gene: TRBJ2-1; CDR3aa: CASSATSGSSYNEQFF; CDR3nt: TGTGCCAGCAGTGCAACTAGCGGAAGCTCCTACAATGAGCAGTTCTTC
d_gene: .; abundance: few; v_gene: TRBV2; j_gene: TRBJ2-7; CDR3aa: CASRRRGLTYEQYF; CDR3nt: TGTGCCAGCAGGCGGAGGGGGCTTACCTACGAGCAGTACTTC
d_gene: TRBD2; abundance: few; v_gene: TRBV5-8; j_gene: TRBJ2-7; CDR3aa: CASSLGTSGEYSSYEQYF; CDR3nt: TGTGCCAGCAGCTTGGGGACTAGCGGAGAATATAGCTCCTACGAGCAGTACTTC
d_gene: TRBD2; abundance: .; v_gene: TRBV6-4; j_gene: TRBJ2-1; CDR3aa: CASSDLEGTSADEQFF; CDR3nt: TGTGCCAGCAGTGACTTGGAGGGGACTAGCGCCGATGAGCAGTTCTTC
d_gene: TRBD1; abundance: .; v_gene: TRBV15; j_gene: TRBJ1-2; CDR3aa: CATSRDSATGGRSGYTF; CDR3nt: TGTGCCACCAGCAGAGATTCGGCGACAGGGGGCAGGAGTGGCTACACCTTC
d_gene: .; abundance: few; v_gene: TRBV5-6; j_gene: TRBJ2-1; CDR3aa: CASSLVRAGYEQFF; CDR3nt: TGTGCCAGCAGCTTGGTCCGGGCAGGGTATGAGCAGTTCTTC
d_gene: TRBD2; abundance: few; v_gene: TRBV19; j_gene: TRBJ2-1; CDR3aa: CASRGLALGEQFF; CDR3nt: TGTGCCAGTAGGGGACTAGCCCTCGGTGAGCAGTTCTTC